The rows below give T cell receptor beta chains drawn from one sample of a study of CD8+CD57+ T cells in acquired aplastic anemia. One entry per CDR3 protein, called by TCRdb with MiXCR from the reads. The data show 75,000 to 100,000 distinct CDR3 sequences, with less than 75% seen just once and roughly two thirds held by the top ten. Sample: sorted CD4+, CD8+, or CD8+CD57+ T cells (not recorded which) from PBMCs. Source of these receptors: a human donor with aplastic anemia. CDR3s include the opening cysteine and the closing phenylalanine or tryptophan. A D gene is named only where the DNA matches it firmly. Size is stated for part of the rows, as once, few or many counts, or as a class when the clone is expanded.

v_call	j_call	clone_size	d_call	cdr3_length	cdr3_aa	cdr3_nt
TRBV20-1	TRBJ2-7	.	.	14	CSADRDTLTYEQYF	TGCAGTGCGGACCGGGACACCTTGACCTACGAGCAGTACTTC
TRBV5-8	TRBJ2-3	.	.	10	CASPTDTQYF	TGTGCCAGTCCCACAGATACGCAGTATTTT
TRBV5-1	TRBJ2-2	.	TRBD2	12	CATRGGTGELFF	TGCGCCACCCGGGGGGGCACCGGGGAGCTGTTTTTT
TRBV15	TRBJ2-2	.	TRBD1	16	CATSRGTGINTGELFF	TGTGCCACCAGCAGAGGGACAGGGATCAACACCGGGGAGCTGTTTTTT
TRBV2	TRBJ2-7	.	TRBD1	15	CASSYQDRKLGEQYF	TGTGCCAGCAGTTACCAGGACAGGAAACTAGGCGAGCAGTACTTC
TRBV6-1	TRBJ1-2	.	.	14	CASRPGFSYYGYTF	TGTGCCAGCAGGCCGGGATTCTCATATTATGGCTACACCTTC
TRBV25-1	TRBJ1-4	.	.	17	CASSEMGRGATNEKLFF	TGTGCCAGCAGTGAAATGGGCAGGGGAGCAACTAATGAAAAACTGTTTTTT
TRBV19	TRBJ2-5	.	TRBD1	15	CASSIRDREGETQYF	TGTGCCAGTAGTATCCGGGACAGGGAGGGGGAGACCCAGTACTTC
TRBV10-3	TRBJ1-5	few	.	13	CAISDLSIQPQHF	TGTGCCATCAGTGACCTAAGTATTCAGCCCCAGCATTTT
TRBV10-3	TRBJ1-5	.	.	12	CAISPSNQPQHF	TGTGCCATCAGTCCAAGCAATCAGCCCCAGCATTTT
TRBV27	TRBJ2-7	many	.	14	CASSDGGPENEQYF	TGTGCCAGCAGTGACGGGGGGCCCGAGAACGAGCAGTACTTC
TRBV25-1	TRBJ1-1	.	TRBD1	18	CASSDRTRGLGGNTEAFF	TGTGCCAGCAGTGACCGAACCAGGGGGCTAGGGGGGAACACTGAAGCTTTCTTT
TRBV19	TRBJ2-1	few	.	15	CASSSTGGSYNEQFF	TGTGCCAGTAGTTCGACAGGAGGCTCCTACAATGAGCAGTTCTTC
TRBV29-1	TRBJ2-7	medium-sized	.	13	CSVEDHATYEQYF	TGCAGCGTTGAAGATCACGCGACCTACGAGCAGTACTTC
TRBV12-3/TRBV12-4	TRBJ2-7	many	.	14	CASSLVGGSDEQYF	TGTGCCAGCAGCTTAGTCGGTGGTAGCGACGAGCAGTACTTC
TRBV19	TRBJ2-7	.	.	13	CASSAGQRYEQYF	TGTGCCAGTAGTGCAGGGCAGAGGTACGAGCAGTACTTC
TRBV29-1	TRBJ1-1	.	.	13	CSVDGIDGGAAFF	TGCAGCGTTGATGGTATCGATGGGGGAGCAGCTTTCTTT
TRBV20-1	TRBJ2-7	few	TRBD2	13	CSAKRDYFYEQYF	TGCAGTGCTAAGCGGGATTACTTCTACGAGCAGTACTTC
TRBV2	TRBJ2-7	few	.	15	CASSEGRGVSYEQYF	TGTGCCAGCAGTGAAGGCCGCGGGGTCTCCTACGAGCAGTACTTC
TRBV2	TRBJ1-1	.	.	13	CASSEIQNTEAFF	TGTGCCAGCAGTGAAATCCAGAACACTGAAGCTTTCTTT
TRBV9	TRBJ2-7	many	.	13	CASSVSPSYEQYF	TGTGCCAGCAGCGTAAGCCCATCCTACGAGCAGTACTTC
TRBV11-1	TRBJ2-7	few	TRBD2	18	CASSSGLAGGPGAYEQYF	TGTGCCAGCAGCTCCGGACTAGCGGGAGGGCCCGGGGCCTACGAGCAGTACTTC
TRBV20-1	TRBJ2-3	.	.	16	CSASFVLASHTDTQYF	TGCAGTGCCTCTTTTGTCCTAGCGAGCCACACAGATACGCAGTATTTT
TRBV25-1	TRBJ2-3	.	TRBD2	16	CASSDGAGEPTDTQYF	TGTGCCAGCAGTGATGGGGCGGGGGAACCCACAGATACGCAGTATTTT
TRBV12-3/TRBV12-4	TRBJ1-2	.	TRBD1	13	CASSSPRGYGYTF	TGTGCCAGCAGTTCTCCCAGGGGGTATGGCTACACCTTC
TRBV19	TRBJ1-2	.	.	15	CASSIGQAIYGGYTF	TGTGCCAGTAGTATAGGCCAGGCGATCTATGGAGGGTACACCTTC